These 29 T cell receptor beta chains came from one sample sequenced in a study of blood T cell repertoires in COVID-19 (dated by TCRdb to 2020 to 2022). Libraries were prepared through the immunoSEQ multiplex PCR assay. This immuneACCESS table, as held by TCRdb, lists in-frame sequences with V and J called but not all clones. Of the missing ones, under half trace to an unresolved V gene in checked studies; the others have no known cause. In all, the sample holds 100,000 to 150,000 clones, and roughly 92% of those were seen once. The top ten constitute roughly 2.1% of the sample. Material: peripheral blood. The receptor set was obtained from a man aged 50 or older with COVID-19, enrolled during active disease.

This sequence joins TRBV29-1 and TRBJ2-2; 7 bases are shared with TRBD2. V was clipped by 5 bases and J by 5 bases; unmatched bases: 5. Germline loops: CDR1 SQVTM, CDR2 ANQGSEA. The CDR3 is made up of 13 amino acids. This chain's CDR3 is CSVSVGGTGELFF. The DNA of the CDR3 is TGCAGCGTTTCTGTGGGGGGGACCGGGGAGCTGTTTTTT.

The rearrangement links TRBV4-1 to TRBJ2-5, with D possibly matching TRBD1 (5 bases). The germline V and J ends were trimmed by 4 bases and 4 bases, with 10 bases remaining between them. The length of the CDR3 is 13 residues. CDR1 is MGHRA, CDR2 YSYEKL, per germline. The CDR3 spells CASSRAGPETQYF. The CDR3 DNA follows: TGCGCCAGCAGCCGGGCAGGGCCAGAGACCCAGTACTTC.

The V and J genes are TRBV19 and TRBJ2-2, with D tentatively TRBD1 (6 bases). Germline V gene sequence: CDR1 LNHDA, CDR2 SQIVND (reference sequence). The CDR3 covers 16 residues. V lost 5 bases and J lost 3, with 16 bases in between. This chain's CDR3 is CASSFRAGEYTGELFF. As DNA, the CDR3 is TGTGCCAGTAGTTTCCGGGCAGGGGAATACACCGGGGAGCTGTTTTTT.

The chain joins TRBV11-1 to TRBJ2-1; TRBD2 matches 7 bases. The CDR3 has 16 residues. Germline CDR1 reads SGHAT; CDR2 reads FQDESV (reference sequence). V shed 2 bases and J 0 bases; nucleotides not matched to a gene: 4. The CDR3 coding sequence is TGTGCCAGCAGCTTAAAGCGGGATCCCTCCTACAATGAGCAGTTCTTC. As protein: CASSLKRDPSYNEQFF.

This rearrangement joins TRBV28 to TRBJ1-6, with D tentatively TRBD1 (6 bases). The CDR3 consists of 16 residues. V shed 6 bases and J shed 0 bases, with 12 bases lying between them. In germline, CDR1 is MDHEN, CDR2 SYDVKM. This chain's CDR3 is CASSHRVRSYNSPLHF. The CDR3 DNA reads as TGTGCCAGCAGCCACAGGGTCCGCTCCTATAATTCACCCCTCCACTTT.

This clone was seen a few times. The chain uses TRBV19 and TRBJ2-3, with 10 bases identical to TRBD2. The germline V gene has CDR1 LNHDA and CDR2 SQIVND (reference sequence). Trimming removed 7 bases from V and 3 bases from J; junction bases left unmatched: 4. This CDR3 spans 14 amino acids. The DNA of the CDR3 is TGTGCCAGTAAAAAGCGGGAGGGGACAGATACGCAGTATTTT. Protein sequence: CASKKREGTDTQYF. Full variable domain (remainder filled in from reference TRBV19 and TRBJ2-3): DGGITQSPKYLFRKEGQNVTLSCEQNLNHDAMYWYRQDPGQGLRLIYYSQIVNDFQKGDIAEGYSVSREKKESFPLTVTSAQKNPTAFYLCASKKREGTDTQYFGPGTRLTVL.

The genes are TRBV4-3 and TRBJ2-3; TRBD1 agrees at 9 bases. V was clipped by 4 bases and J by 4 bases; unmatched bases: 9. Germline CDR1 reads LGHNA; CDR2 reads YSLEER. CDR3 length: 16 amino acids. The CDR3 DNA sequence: TGCGCCAGCAGCCCAGAGGGGACAGGGATTCCAGATACGCAGTATTTT. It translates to CASSPEGTGIPDTQYF.

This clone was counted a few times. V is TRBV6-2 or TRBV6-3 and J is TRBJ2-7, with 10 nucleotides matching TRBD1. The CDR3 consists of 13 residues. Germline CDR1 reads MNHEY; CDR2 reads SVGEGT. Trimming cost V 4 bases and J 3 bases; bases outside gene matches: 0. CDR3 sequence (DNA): TGTGCCAGCAGTTGGGACAGGGGCTACGAGCAGTACTTC. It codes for CASSWDRGYEQYF.

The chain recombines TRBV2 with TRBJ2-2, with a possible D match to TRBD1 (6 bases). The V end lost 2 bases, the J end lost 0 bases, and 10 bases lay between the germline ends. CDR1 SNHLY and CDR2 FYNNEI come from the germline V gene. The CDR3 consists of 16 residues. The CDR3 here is CASSETRTANTGELFF. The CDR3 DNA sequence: TGTGCCAGCAGTGAAACTAGGACAGCGAACACCGGGGAGCTGTTTTTT. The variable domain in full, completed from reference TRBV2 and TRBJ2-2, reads EPEVTQTPSHQVTQMGQEVILRCVPISNHLYFYWYRQILGQKVEFLVSFYNNEISEKSEIFDDQFSVERPDGSNFTLKIRSTKLEDSAMYFCASSETRTANTGELFFGEGSRLTVL.

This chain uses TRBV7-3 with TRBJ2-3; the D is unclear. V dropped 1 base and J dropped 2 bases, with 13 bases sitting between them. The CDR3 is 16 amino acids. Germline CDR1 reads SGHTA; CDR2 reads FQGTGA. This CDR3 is CASSLSIGGATDTQYF. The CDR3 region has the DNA TGTGCCAGCAGCTTAAGCATTGGCGGTGCCACAGATACGCAGTATTTT.

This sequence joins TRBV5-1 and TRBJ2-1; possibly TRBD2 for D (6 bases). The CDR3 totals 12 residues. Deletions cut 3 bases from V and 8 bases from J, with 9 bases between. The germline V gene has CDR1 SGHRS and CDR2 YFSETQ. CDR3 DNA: TGCGCCAGCAGCTCTACTAGCTATGAGCAGTTCTTC. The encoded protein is CASSSTSYEQFF.

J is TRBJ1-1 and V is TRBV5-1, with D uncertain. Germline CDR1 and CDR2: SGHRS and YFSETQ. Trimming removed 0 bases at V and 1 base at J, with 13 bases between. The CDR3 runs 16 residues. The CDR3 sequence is CASSLEVTETNTEAFF. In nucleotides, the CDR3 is TGCGCCAGCAGCTTGGAAGTCACAGAAACGAACACTGAAGCTTTCTTT.

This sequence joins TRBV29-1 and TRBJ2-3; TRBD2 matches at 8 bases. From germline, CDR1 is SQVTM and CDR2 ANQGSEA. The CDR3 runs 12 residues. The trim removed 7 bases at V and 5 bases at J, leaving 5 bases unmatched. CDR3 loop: CSGGLDGDTQYF. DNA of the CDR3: TGCAGCGGGGGACTAGATGGAGATACGCAGTATTTT.

The CDR3 DNA sequence: TGCGCCAGCGGGAGGGGCGGTGAAGCTTTCTTT. It is translated as CASGRGGEAFF. The V call is TRBV5-1, the J call TRBJ1-1; perhaps TRBD1 as D (5 bases). V dropped 7 bases and J dropped 7 bases, with 11 bases sitting between them. The CDR3 is 11 residues long. Per germline, CDR1 SGHRS and CDR2 YFSETQ.

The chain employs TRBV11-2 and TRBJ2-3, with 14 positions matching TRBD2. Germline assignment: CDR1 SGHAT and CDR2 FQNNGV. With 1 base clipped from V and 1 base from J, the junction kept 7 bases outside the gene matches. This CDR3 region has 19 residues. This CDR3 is CASSLGGGLAGAGTDTQYF. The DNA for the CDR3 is TGTGCCAGCAGCTTAGGTGGGGGACTAGCGGGAGCGGGCACAGATACGCAGTATTTT.

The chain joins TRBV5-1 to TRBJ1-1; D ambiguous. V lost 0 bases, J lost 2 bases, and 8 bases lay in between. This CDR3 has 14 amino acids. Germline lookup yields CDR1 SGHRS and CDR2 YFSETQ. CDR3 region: CASSLGAGNTEAFF. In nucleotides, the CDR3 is TGCGCCAGCAGCTTGGGGGCGGGTAACACTGAAGCTTTCTTT.

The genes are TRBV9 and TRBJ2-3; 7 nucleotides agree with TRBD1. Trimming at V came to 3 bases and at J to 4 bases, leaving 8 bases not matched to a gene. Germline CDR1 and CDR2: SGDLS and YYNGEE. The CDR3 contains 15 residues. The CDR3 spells CASSDRGRTADTQYF. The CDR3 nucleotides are TGTGCCAGCAGCGACAGGGGCCGGACGGCAGATACGCAGTATTTT.

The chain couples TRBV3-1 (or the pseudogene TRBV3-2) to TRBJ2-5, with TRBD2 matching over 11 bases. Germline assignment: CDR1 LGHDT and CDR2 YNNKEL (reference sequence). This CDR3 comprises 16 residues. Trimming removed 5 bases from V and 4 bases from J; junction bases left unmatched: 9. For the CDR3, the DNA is TGTGCCAGCAGCTATAGCGGGAGGGGCCTAGGAGAGACCCAGTACTTC. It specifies CASSYSGRGLGETQYF.

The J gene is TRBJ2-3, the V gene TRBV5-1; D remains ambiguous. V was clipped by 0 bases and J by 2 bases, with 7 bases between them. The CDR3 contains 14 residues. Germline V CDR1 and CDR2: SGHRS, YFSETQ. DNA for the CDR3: TGCGCCAGCAGCTTGGAACAGTTCACAGATACGCAGTATTTT. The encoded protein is CASSLEQFTDTQYF.

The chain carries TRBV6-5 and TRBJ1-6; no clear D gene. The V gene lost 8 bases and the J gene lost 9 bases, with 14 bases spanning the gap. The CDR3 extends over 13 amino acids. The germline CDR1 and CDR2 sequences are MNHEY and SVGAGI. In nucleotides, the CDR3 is TGTGCCAGCGTACGCTGGTTGGCTTCACCCCTCCACTTT. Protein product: CASVRWLASPLHF.

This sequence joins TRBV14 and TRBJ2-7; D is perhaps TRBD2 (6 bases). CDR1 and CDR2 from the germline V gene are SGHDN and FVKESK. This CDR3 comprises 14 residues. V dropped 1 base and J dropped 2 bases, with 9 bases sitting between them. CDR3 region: CASSQVWGAYEQYF. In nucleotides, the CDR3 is TGTGCCAGCAGCCAAGTTTGGGGGGCCTACGAGCAGTACTTC.

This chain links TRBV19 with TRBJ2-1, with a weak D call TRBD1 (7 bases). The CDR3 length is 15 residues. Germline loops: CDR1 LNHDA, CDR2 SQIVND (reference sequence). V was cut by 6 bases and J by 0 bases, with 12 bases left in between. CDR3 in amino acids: CASSLQGGSYNEQFF. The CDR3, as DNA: TGTGCCAGTAGCCTTCAGGGGGGCTCCTACAATGAGCAGTTCTTC.

This CDR3 is CASSPTTGTGLYNEQFF. CDR3 bases: TGTGCCAGTAGCCCCACGACCGGGACAGGCCTCTACAATGAGCAGTTCTTC. The gene calls are TRBV19 and TRBJ2-1; 8 nucleotides line up with TRBD1. The J segment lost 3 bases and the V segment lost 6 bases, leaving 13 bases of the junction unmatched. Germline values: CDR1 LNHDA, CDR2 SQIVND (reference sequence). The length of the CDR3 is 17 residues.

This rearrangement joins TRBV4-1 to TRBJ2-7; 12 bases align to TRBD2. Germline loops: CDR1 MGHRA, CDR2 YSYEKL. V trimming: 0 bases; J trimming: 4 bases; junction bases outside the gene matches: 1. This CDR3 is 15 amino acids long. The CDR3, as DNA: TGCGCCAGCAGCCAAGAACTAGCGGGGGGATACGAGCAGTACTTC. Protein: CASSQELAGGYEQYF.

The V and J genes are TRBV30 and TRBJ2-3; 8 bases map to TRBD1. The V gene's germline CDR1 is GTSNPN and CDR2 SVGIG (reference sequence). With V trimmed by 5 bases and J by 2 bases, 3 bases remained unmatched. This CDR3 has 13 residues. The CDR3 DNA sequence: TGTGCCTGGGGACAGGGCGACACAGATACGCAGTATTTT. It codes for CAWGQGDTDTQYF.

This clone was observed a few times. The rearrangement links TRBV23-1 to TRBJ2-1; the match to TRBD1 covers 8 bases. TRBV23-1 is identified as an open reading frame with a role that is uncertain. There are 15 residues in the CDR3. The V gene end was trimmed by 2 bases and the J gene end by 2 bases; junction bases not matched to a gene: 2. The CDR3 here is CASSQTDRAYNEQFF. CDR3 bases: TGCGCCAGCAGTCAAACGGACAGGGCCTACAATGAGCAGTTCTTC.

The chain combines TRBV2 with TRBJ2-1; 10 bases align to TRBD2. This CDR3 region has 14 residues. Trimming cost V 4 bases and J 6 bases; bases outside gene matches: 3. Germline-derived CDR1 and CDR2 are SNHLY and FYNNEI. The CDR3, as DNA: TGTGCCAGCAGTGTTAGCGGGAGGATCAATGAGCAGTTCTTC. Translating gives CASSVSGRINEQFF.

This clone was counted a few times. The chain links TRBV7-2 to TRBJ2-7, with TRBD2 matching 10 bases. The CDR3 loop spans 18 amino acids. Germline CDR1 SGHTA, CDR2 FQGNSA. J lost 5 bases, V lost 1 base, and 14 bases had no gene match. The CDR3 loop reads CASSLEGGLAGVLNEQYF. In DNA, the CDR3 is TGTGCCAGCAGCTTAGAGGGGGGTCTAGCGGGAGTGCTTAACGAGCAGTACTTC.

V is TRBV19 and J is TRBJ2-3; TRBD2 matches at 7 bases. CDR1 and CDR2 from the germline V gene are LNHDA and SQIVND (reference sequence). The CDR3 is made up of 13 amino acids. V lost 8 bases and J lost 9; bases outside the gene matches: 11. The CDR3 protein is CASHEGGQGTQYF. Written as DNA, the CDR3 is TGTGCCAGTCACGAGGGAGGGCAGGGCACGCAGTATTTT.